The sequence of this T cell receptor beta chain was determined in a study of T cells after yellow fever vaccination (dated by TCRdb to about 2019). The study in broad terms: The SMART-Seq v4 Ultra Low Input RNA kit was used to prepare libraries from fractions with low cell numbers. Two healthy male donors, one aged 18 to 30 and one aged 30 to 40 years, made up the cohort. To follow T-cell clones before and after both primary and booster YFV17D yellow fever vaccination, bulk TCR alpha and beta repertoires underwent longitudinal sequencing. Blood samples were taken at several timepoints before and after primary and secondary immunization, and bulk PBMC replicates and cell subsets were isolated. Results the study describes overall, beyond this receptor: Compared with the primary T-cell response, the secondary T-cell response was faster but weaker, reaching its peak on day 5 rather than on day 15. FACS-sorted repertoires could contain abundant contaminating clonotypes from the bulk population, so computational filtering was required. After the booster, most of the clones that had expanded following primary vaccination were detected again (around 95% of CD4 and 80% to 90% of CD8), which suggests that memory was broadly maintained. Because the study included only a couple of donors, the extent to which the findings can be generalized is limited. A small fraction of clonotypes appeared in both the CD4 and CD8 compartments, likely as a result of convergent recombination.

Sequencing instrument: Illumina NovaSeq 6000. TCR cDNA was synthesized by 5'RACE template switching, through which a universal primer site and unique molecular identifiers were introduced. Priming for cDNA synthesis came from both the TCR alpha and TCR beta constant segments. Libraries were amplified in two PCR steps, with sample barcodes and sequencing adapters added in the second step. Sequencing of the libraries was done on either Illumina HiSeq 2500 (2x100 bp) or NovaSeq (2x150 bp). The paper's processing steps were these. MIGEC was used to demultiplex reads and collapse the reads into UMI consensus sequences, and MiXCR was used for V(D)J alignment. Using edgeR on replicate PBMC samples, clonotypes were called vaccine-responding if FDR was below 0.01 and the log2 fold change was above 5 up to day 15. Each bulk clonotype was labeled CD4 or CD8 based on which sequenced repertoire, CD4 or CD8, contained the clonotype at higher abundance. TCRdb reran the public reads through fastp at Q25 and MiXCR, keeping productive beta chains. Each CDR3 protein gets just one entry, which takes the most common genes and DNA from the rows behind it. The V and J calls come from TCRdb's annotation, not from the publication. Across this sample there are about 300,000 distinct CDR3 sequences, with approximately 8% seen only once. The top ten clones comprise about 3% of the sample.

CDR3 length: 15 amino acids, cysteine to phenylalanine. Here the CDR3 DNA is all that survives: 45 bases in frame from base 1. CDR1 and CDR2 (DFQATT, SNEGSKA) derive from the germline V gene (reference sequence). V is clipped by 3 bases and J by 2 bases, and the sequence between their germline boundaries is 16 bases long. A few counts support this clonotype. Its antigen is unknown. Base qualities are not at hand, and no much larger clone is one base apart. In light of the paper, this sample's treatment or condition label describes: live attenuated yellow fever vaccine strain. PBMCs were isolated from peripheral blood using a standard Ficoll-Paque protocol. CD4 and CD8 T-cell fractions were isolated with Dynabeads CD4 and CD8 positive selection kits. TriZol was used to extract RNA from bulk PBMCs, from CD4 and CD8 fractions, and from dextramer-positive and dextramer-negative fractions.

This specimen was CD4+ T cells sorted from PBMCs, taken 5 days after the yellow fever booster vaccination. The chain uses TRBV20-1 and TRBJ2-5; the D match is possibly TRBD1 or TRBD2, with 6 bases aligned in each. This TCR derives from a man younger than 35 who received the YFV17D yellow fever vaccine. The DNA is TGCAGTGCTAGGGACCCAATAGGGGGGCAAGAGACCCAGTACTTC. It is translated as CSARDPIGGQETQYF.